This T cell receptor beta chain is drawn from a study of T cell responses to AZD1222 COVID-19 vaccine. Method: immunoSEQ multiplex PCR; TCRdb's copy keeps in-frame clones and lacks some. The sample has about 59,000 clones; 89% are singletons. CDR1 is SGDLS and CDR2 is YYNGEE in the germline V gene. Trimming cost V 4 bases and J 4 bases, with 11 bases left between them. This CDR3 is 13 amino acids long. Sequences were derived from peripheral blood, sampled 28 days after the second AZD1222 dose. The rearrangement links TRBV9 to TRBJ2-5; maybe TRBD2 (6 bases). The sequence derives from an adult who received the AZD1222 COVID-19 vaccine. CDR3 sequence: CASSQVGGETQYF. CDR3 DNA sequence: TGTGCCAGCAGCCAAGTGGGAGGAGAGACCCAGTACTTC.